This TCR beta chain was captured by sequencing in a study of early T cells in non-severe SARS-CoV-2 infection. The TCR library protocol attached unique molecular identifiers to the individual cDNA molecules. MiXCR was run by TCRdb on the 5' RACE reads, yielding one entry per CDR3 protein. The sample holds about 80,000 distinct CDR3 sequences, 5% seen once. Germline CDR1 and CDR2: SGHNT and YENEEA. The length of the CDR3 is 15 residues. V gave up 1 base and J gave up 2 bases, with 9 bases separating them. The table lists this clonotype with a few counts. The TCR comes from an adult who was a healthcare worker with PCR-confirmed SARS-CoV-2 infection or an uninfected control (not recorded which). Sample: whole blood, taken at baseline. The rearrangement joins TRBV11-3 to TRBJ1-3; D gene uncertain. The CDR3 DNA follows: TGTGCCAGCAGCTTAGGAGGGAGTACTGGAAACACCATATATTTT. Translation: CASSLGGSTGNTIYF.